The T cell receptor (beta chain) described here comes from a study of T cell repertoires in cytomegalovirus infection. Study-wide context: An indication of both CMV infection and matching HLA type came from public TCR beta signatures.

TCRdb reanalysed the reads using MiXCR and keeps one entry per CDR3 protein. The repertoire holds 76,000 or so distinct CDR3 sequences, 3% to 4.5% seen once, with over 4.5% in the top ten. This clonotype appeared many times. Antigen specificity is unknown. This CDR3 comprises 17 residues. Trimming cost V 2 bases and J 0 bases; bases outside gene matches: 9. CDR1 and CDR2 from the germline V gene are MNHNS and SASEGT. Study-wide results and caveats: The cumulative frequency of public TCR beta families distinguished individuals who carried CMV together with the relevant HLA. HLA-C-restricted CMV clonotypes gave the most frequent clonotype in two of eight donors.

Sequenced input: PBMCs. This receptor was taken from a human donor in good health (CMV status not recorded). Some clones in this sample may be carry-over from other donors' samples. This chain links TRBV6-1 with TRBJ2-7; 8 bases line up with TRBD2. The chain's CDR3 is CASSEFGAGASSYEQYF. DNA of the CDR3: TGTGCCAGCAGTGAATTCGGAGCGGGGGCCAGCTCCTACGAGCAGTACTTC.